This is a list of T cell receptor beta chains from one sample in a study of human T cells and chemical hapten exposure. TCRdb ran MiXCR on the RACE reads and lists one entry per CDR3 protein. The repertoire holds tens of thousands of distinct CDR3 sequences, with 6% to 9% as singletons. This sample comprised whole blood, obtained in connection with sensitization to the hapten diphenylcyclopropenone (DPC). The receptors shown here come from a woman aged 25 to 39 with alopecia areata. Some clones in this sample may be carry-over from other donors' samples. The CDR3 runs from the conserved cysteine through the conserved F or W. Clone size is not always given. Where it is, it says once, few, many or a class for expanded clones.

few TRBV12-5 14 CASGAPTVNTEAFF
few TRBV9 14 CASSVGGQSYEQYF
few TRBV4-1 13 CASSRDRGNEQFF
few TRBV6-6 12 CASSYIQLRAFF
few TRBV7-2 13 CASSLRRRGEAFF
many TRBV7-9 16 CASSLRGNHLNTEAFF
many TRBV7-8 12 CASSPAPGTQHF
- TRBV6-5 14 CASSYSGVHTEAFF
few TRBV3-1 16 CASSQEHRLSADTQYF
many TRBV7-2 14 CASSQGQGDYGYTF
many TRBV20-1 13 CSARDGSKNIQYF
- TRBV10-3 15 CAISPTGASNSPLHF
- TRBV5-1 14 CASSLAQANTEAFF
many TRBV18 15 CASSPGTGADQPQHF
many TRBV29-1 15 CSVESLGAGGEKLFF
many TRBV14 13 CASSPGAGVEQYF
few TRBV2 12 CASRDQTLPQHF
many TRBV11-2 12 CASSLQGYEQYF
few TRBV30 16 CAWSDGAGDITDTQYF
many TRBV29-1 12 CSAPGGGGEAFF
few TRBV29-1 11 CSVEINYGYTF
many TRBV3-1 12 CASSHGTGEAFF
many TRBV6-2/TRBV6-3 13 CASSHPRKGGYTF
many TRBV3-1 15 CASSQGPQNSGELFF
- TRBV5-4 16 CASSPPPTTGANILTF
many TRBV10-3 14 CAISEPVGPDTQYF
many TRBV7-8 18 CASSLDVIGDVVNTEAFF
few TRBV4-2 14 CASSQTTGPYGYTF
few TRBV20-1 13 CSASSTNTGELFF
- TRBV5-1 13 CASRPGIDQPQHF
- TRBV30 15 CAWRTPGGYQETQYF
many TRBV2 14 CASSGRDSFVVLTF
- TRBV20-1 13 CSARTDRSSGYTF
- TRBV12-3/TRBV12-4 14 CASSRGGGEEKLFF